This T cell receptor (beta chain) was captured by sequencing in a study of cytomegalovirus exposure and HLA in healthy donors. Whole-study results and caveats: As was reported, the classifier diagnosed cytomegalovirus status with high specificity and sensitivity. Other equally common chains were less clonally expanded than HLA-associated TCR beta chains, a later analysis showed.

This PCR relied on a set of 60 Vbeta primers and 13 Jbeta primers. Per the study methods: A later analysis counted 70 million to 85 million unique TCR beta chains, about 10 million shared. Libraries were prepared by immunoSEQ multiplex PCR; TCRdb keeps only in-frame clonotypes and omits some of them. The V and J calls and clone size were taken over from that table, and D and trimming were inferred from the DNA. The sample consists of 100,000 to 150,000 clones, over 60% of them appearing once. As to this clone: Its antigen remains unknown.

The receptor was isolated from a woman aged 40 to 50 in good health and CMV-seropositive. The material sequenced was PBMCs.

The CDR3 region has the DNA TGTGCCAGCAGCTTAGGGACAGGGGCCGCCTACGAGCAGTACTTC. The encoded protein is CASSLGTGAAYEQYF. The V gene is TRBV7-2, the J gene TRBJ2-7, with 9 bases fitting TRBD1. Germline CDR1 SGHTA, CDR2 FQGNSA. The CDR3 is made up of 15 amino acids. Trimming at V came to 1 base and at J to 2 bases, leaving 3 bases not matched to a gene.